This TCR beta chain was observed in a study of blood T cell repertoires in COVID-19. Study context: From T cells, B-cell-depleted T cells, or PBMCs came the material, which was cDNA or gDNA.

Per the study methods: Estimation of nucleated cell counts relied on the amplification of reference gene primers. TCRdb's table, derived via immunoSEQ multiplex PCR, lists solely in-frame clones and lacks some. V and J calls and clone size follow that table, whereas D and trimming were derived from the DNA. The sample has fewer than 200,000 clones, approximately 84% seen once. The length of the CDR3 is 13 residues. The germline gives CDR1 LNHDA, CDR2 SQIVND (reference sequence). Trimming removed 6 bases at V and 1 base at J, with 9 bases between. The chain joins TRBV19 to TRBJ1-1; D remains ambiguous. This clonotype was obtained from a middle-aged man who had recovered from COVID-19. The specimen was peripheral blood. The CDR3 coding sequence is TGTGCCAGTAGCTCACTGCCGAACACTGAAGCTTTCTTT. Translated: CASSSLPNTEAFF. The whole variable domain, filled in from reference TRBV19 and TRBJ1-1, reads DGGITQSPKYLFRKEGQNVTLSCEQNLNHDAMYWYRQDPGQGLRLIYYSQIVNDFQKGDIAEGYSVSREKKESFPLTVTSAQKNPTAFYLCASSSLPNTEAFFGQGTRLTVV.